This T cell receptor beta chain emerged from a study of cytomegalovirus exposure and HLA in healthy donors. Primers included in the PCR were 60 Vbeta and 13 Jbeta primers. Profiled with immunoSEQ multiplex PCR; TCRdb holds only in-frame clones, not every one. The sample consists of under 200,000 clones, about 86% of them appearing once. Study-wide points: The study dropped some indistinguishable V segments, TRBV6-2 and TRBV6-3 among them.

Comments on this clone: Its antigen is undetermined.

The V end was cut by 4 bases, the J end by 7 bases, with 12 bases between. The CDR3 spans 14 residues. Per germline, CDR1 SGHRS and CDR2 YFSETQ. The receptor's source is a woman in her thirties in good health and CMV-seronegative. The V call is TRBV5-1, the J call TRBJ1-6, with D possibly matching TRBD1 (6 bases). Sequenced input: PBMCs. The CDR3 DNA reads as TGCGCCAGCAGCGATCTCAGGGGCAATTCACCCCTCCACTTT. Protein: CASSDLRGNSPLHF.